The 8 T cell receptor beta chains presented below share a single source sample, sequenced in a study of human T cells and chemical hapten exposure. Documented time point: healthy volunteer bleed at 6 weeks. RNA extraction used unfractionated whole blood as the source of total RNA. TCRdb re-called the RACE reads through MiXCR, storing one row per CDR3 protein. The table has some 65,000 distinct CDR3 sequences, approximately 6.1% seen once. Sequenced input: whole blood. Source of these receptors: a female donor in good health. Some clones in this sample may be carry-over from other donors' samples.

The table lists this clonotype with a few counts. This chain uses TRBV11-2 with TRBJ1-1; TRBD1 might be the D (6 bases). Trimming removed 3 bases from V and 3 bases from J, with 11 bases in between. The CDR3 is 14 amino acids. Germline values: CDR1 SGHAT, CDR2 FQNNGV. This CDR3 is CASSFGQFYTEAFF. For the CDR3, the DNA is TGTGCCAGCAGCTTTGGACAGTTTTACACTGAAGCTTTCTTT.

This chain uses TRBV20-1 with TRBJ2-1; D perhaps matches TRBD2 (5 bases). This CDR3 spans 15 amino acids. Germline loops: CDR1 DFQATT, CDR2 SNEGSKA (reference sequence). Trimming took off 2 bases at V and 4 bases at J, with 15 bases between the two ends. The CDR3 region is CSARRRQLSYNEQFF. The CDR3, as DNA: TGCAGTGCTAGAAGGAGGCAACTGAGTTACAATGAGCAGTTCTTC.

This clonotype was counted at least ten times. This chain's CDR3 is CASSLLTGGYDGYTF. For the CDR3, the DNA is TGTGCCAGCAGCTTGCTCACAGGGGGTTATGATGGCTACACCTTC. The V call is TRBV5-5, the J call TRBJ1-2; TRBD1 agrees at 8 bases. Per germline, CDR1 SGHKS and CDR2 YYEKEE (reference sequence). This CDR3 has 15 amino acids. The V and J ends lost 1 base and 6 bases, in that order; junction bases with no gene match: 8.

This clonotype was counted between two and nine times. The CDR3, as DNA: TGTGCCAGCAGTGAATCCCATAACACCGGGGAGCTGTTTTTT. This encodes CASSESHNTGELFF. The chain joins TRBV25-1 to TRBJ2-2; the D is unclear. The CDR3 contains 14 residues. The V gene lost 1 base and the J gene lost 2 bases, with 5 bases spanning the gap. Germline CDR1 reads MGHDK; CDR2 reads SYGVNS.

In its sample, this clonotype was seen many times. Sequence at one end of the junction differs from germline and may be a read error. The J gene is TRBJ2-3, the V gene TRBV7-9; D remains unclear. Germline V gene lookup returns CDR1 SEHNR and CDR2 FQNEAQ (reference sequence). This CDR3 is built from 15 residues. The CDR3 DNA sequence: TGTGCCTGCAGAAAGAGCGTCGCTAGCACAGATACGCAGTATTTT. This sequence encodes CACRKSVASTDTQYF.

The sample holds many counts of this clonotype. The gene calls are TRBV9 and TRBJ2-5, with TRBD2 matching 7 bases. This CDR3 is 15 amino acids long. Germline V CDR1 and CDR2: SGDLS, YYNGEE. V gave up 4 bases and J gave up 1 base; unmatched junction bases: 7. This CDR3 reads CASSPVAGVQETQYF. The CDR3 nucleotides are TGTGCCAGCAGCCCCGTGGCGGGGGTCCAAGAGACCCAGTACTTC.

This clonotype showed up many times. The chain uses TRBV7-8 and TRBJ2-1, with D possibly being TRBD2 (5 bases). From germline, CDR1 is SGHVS and CDR2 FQNEAQ. V lost 4 bases to trimming and J lost 7 bases, with 8 bases between them. The length of the CDR3 is 12 residues. The DNA of the CDR3 is TGTGCCAGCAGCTCGGACTGGAATGAGCAGTTCTTC. It translates to CASSSDWNEQFF.

This clonotype was observed a few times. The CDR3 bases are TGTGCCTGGAGTAGGGTAGGCACTGAAGCTTTCTTT. Translation: CAWSRVGTEAFF. The genes are TRBV30 and TRBJ1-1; the D is unclear. V shed 2 bases and J shed 4 bases, with 8 bases lying between them. The length of the CDR3 is 12 residues. Germline values: CDR1 GTSNPN, CDR2 SVGIG (reference sequence).